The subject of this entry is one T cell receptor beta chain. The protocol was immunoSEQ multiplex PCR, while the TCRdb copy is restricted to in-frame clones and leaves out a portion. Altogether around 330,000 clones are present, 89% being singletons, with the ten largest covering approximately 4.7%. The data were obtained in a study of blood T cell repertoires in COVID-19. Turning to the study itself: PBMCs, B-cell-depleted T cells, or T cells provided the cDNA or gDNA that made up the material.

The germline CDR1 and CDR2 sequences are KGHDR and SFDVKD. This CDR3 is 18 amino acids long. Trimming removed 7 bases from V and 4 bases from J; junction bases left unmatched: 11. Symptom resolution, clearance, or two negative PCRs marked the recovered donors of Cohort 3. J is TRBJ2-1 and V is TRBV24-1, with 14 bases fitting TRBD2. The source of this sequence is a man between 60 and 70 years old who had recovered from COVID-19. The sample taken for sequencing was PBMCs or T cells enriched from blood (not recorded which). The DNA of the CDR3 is TGTGCCACCAGGGGACTAGCGGGAGACCCCTACAATTACAATGAGCAGTTCTTC. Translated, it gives CATRGLAGDPYNYNEQFF.